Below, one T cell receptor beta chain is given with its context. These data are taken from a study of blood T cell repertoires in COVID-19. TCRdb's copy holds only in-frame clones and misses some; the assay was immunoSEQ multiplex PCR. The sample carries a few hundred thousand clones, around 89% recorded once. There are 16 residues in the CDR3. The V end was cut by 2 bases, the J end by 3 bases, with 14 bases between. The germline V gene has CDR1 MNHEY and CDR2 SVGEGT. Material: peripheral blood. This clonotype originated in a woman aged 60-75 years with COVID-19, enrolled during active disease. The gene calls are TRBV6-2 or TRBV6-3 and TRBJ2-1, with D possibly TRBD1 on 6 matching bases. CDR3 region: CASSYQSGTSYNEQFF. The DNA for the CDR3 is TGTGCCAGCAGTTACCAATCCGGGACAAGCTACAATGAGCAGTTCTTC.